This T cell receptor beta chain comes out of a study of Graves' ophthalmopathy and Graves' hyperthyroidism. Those donors who had ophthalmopathy presented with moderate-to-severe activity, a CAS of ≥3, a NOSPECS of ≥4 and a duration under 3 months. The diagnostic workup employed clinical symptoms, serum thyroxine, TRAb, thyroid ultrasound and orbital computed tomography. Fresh peripheral blood, approximately 10 ml, was the PBMC source. Using RNA transcripts, the TCR beta CDR3 regions were amplified. Amplification began with first-round RT-PCR using HTBI primers, then second-round multiplex PCR was performed. TCRdb redid the calling of the multiplex PCR reads with MiXCR, one entry per CDR3 protein. The repertoire holds fewer than 350,000 distinct CDR3 sequences, with roughly a sixth as singletons. General study points: Blood samples also showed most expanded thyroid clonotypes exceeding 0.001 frequency.

This clonotype came up many times. Its antigen is currently unknown. Germline lookup yields CDR1 ENHRY and CDR2 SYGVKD. This CDR3 spans 12 amino acids. V lost 0 bases and J 8 bases, leaving 8 bases between the germline ends. What was sequenced was peripheral blood. This TCR was recovered from an adult man with Graves' ophthalmopathy. V usage is TRBV10-3 and J usage is TRBJ2-7; a weak D match, TRBD1 (5 bases). The CDR3 region is CAISESQGKQYF. DNA of the CDR3: TGTGCCATCAGTGAGTCCCAGGGAAAGCAGTACTTC.